The source of this T cell receptor (beta chain) is a study of cytomegalovirus exposure and HLA in healthy donors. Study outcomes and limitations: For presence/absence analyses, sequencing depth was assumed to be roughly uniform across donors. Some V segments, TRBV6-2 and TRBV6-3 among them, were indistinguishable and were therefore excluded.

A single count supports this clone. Antigen: not known. PCR amplification relied on 60 Vbeta primers (plus 13 Jbeta primers). The assay was immunoSEQ multiplex PCR, and TCRdb's table has in-frame clones only and misses some. Of 150,000 to 200,000 clones in the sample, about 77% are singletons; the top ten hold around 7%. This CDR3 comprises 14 residues. The V end lost 1 base, the J end lost 4 bases, and 8 bases lay between the germline ends. In germline, CDR1 is SGHTA, CDR2 FQGNSA. This chain uses TRBV7-2 with TRBJ1-5; D is unresolved. This receptor was obtained from a male donor in good health and CMV-seropositive. The sequenced sample was PBMCs. In nucleotides, the CDR3 is TGTGCCAGCAGCTTAGAACCGGGGAATCAGCCCCAGCATTTT. Translated: CASSLEPGNQPQHF.